This T cell receptor (beta chain) was retrieved from a study of CD8 T cells in Susac syndrome. This CDR3 comprises 14 residues. The V gene lost 8 bases and the J gene lost 2 bases, with 14 bases spanning the gap. Germline lookup yields CDR1 SNHLY and CDR2 FYNNEI. Reverse transcription of roughly 0.5 to 1 ug RNA was carried out with random hexamers. An immunoSEQ multiplex PCR generated amplified TCR beta CDR3 products spanning 54 Vbeta and 13 Jbeta. TCRdb re-derived calls from the immunoSEQ multiplex PCR reads in MiXCR, one entry per CDR3 protein. The repertoire holds around 200,000 distinct CDR3 sequences, with approximately 94% as singletons. Study findings and constraints: The authors acknowledged that their TCR sequencing and HLA analysis involved a relatively small number of individuals.

Notes on this clonotype: What it binds is unknown.

The source is a human donor with multiple sclerosis. The chain is built from TRBV2 and TRBJ2-3; TRBD1 is a possible D gene (5 bases). Sample: CD4+ T cells from PBMCs. The CDR3 loop is CASGAKINTDTQYF. The CDR3 nucleotides read TGTGCCAGCGGGGCGAAGATTAACACAGATACGCAGTATTTT. The variable domain in full, with the rest retrieved from reference TRBV2 and TRBJ2-3, is EPEVTQTPSHQVTQMGQEVILRCVPISNHLYFYWYRQILGQKVEFLVSFYNNEISEKSEIFDDQFSVERPDGSNFTLKIRSTKLEDSAMYFCASGAKINTDTQYFGPGTRLTVL.